The 21 T cell receptor beta chains below were found in one sample sequenced in a study of glioma-infiltrating T cells after dendritic cell vaccination. Assay used: immunoSEQ multiplex PCR; TCRdb lists only in-frame clones, some missing. The sample holds fewer than 85,000 clones, around nine tenths seen once. The material was blood, obtained before dendritic cell vaccination. The origin of the receptors is a human donor with glioblastoma.

This sequence joins TRBV9 and TRBJ2-2, with unresolved D. The CDR3 totals 12 residues. Germline CDR1 and CDR2: SGDLS and YYNGEE. V was shortened by 0 bases and J by 7 bases, with 4 bases between the two germline ends. This CDR3 is CASSVGSGELFF. The CDR3 nucleotides are TGTGCCAGCAGCGTAGGGAGCGGGGAGCTGTTTTTT. Full variable domain (rest looked up from reference TRBV9 and TRBJ2-2): DSGVTQTPKHLITATGQRVTLRCSPRSGDLSVYWYQQSLDQGLQFLIQYYNGEERAKGNILERFSAQQFPDLHSELNLSSLELGDSALYFCASSVGSGELFFGEGSRLTVL.

The V and J genes are TRBV13 and TRBJ2-1; TRBD2 agrees at 8 bases. With V trimmed by 5 bases and J by 9 bases, 12 bases remained unmatched. The CDR3 is made up of 15 amino acids. Germline values: CDR1 PRHDT, CDR2 FYEKMQ (reference sequence). The CDR3 loop reads CASSPRTGGRGEQFF. CDR3 DNA sequence: TGTGCCAGCAGCCCCCGGACGGGGGGGAGAGGTGAGCAGTTCTTC.

Remarks on this clone: This specimen includes other DNA sequences encoding the same CDR3. The rearrangement uses TRBV7-8 and TRBJ1-6, with 7 bases lining up with TRBD1. The CDR3 runs 16 residues. Germline lookup yields CDR1 SGHVS and CDR2 FQNEAQ. The V and J ends lost 2 bases and 5 bases, in that order; junction bases with no gene match: 6. The CDR3 here is CASSLRRGYNNSPLHF. The CDR3 DNA reads TGTGCCAGCAGCTTACGCAGGGGGTACAATAATTCACCCCTCCACTTT. The whole variable domain, remainder taken from reference TRBV7-8 and TRBJ1-6, is GAGVSQSPRYKVAKRGQDVALRCDPISGHVSLFWYQQALGQGPEFLTYFQNEAQLDKSGLPSDRFFAERPEGSVSTLKIQRTQQEDSAVYLCASSLRRGYNNSPLHFGNGTRLTVT.

The chain links TRBV5-4 to TRBJ2-5; possible D gene TRBD2, 6 bases. The V end was cut by 4 bases, the J end by 0 bases, with 19 bases between. The CDR3 contains 17 residues. CDR1 is SGHNT and CDR2 is YYREEE in the germline V gene (reference sequence). The CDR3 DNA is TGTGCCAGCAGCCTGACGGGCGGGACTTCGTACCAAGAGACCCAGTACTTC. Protein product: CASSLTGGTSYQETQYF.

The rearrangement joins TRBV6-6 to TRBJ1-5; 8 nucleotides line up with TRBD1. Germline CDR1 and CDR2: MNHNY and SVGAGI (reference sequence). V trimming: 6 bases; J trimming: 0 bases; junction bases outside the gene matches: 4. The CDR3 length is 15 residues. The CDR3 DNA sequence: TGTGCCAGCAGCAGGGGACAGGCTAGCAATCAGCCCCAGCATTTT. It yields the protein CASSRGQASNQPQHF.

J is TRBJ2-1 and V is TRBV6-4; 9 bases line up with TRBD2. Unmatched junction bases numbered 4, after V lost 2 bases and J lost 5 bases. CDR1 MRHNA and CDR2 SNTAGT come from the germline V gene. There are 15 residues in the CDR3. CDR3 loop: CASSDGLAGNNEQFF. As DNA, the CDR3 is TGTGCCAGCAGTGACGGCCTAGCGGGAAACAATGAGCAGTTCTTC.

The genes are TRBV7-3 and TRBJ2-1, with D possibly being TRBD2 (6 bases). The V end lost 1 base, the J end lost 0 bases, and 13 bases lay between the germline ends. The CDR3 loop spans 17 amino acids. Per the germline V gene, CDR1 is SGHTA and CDR2 is FQGTGA. CDR3: CASSLKLGTASYNEQFF. In nucleotides, the CDR3 is TGTGCCAGCAGCTTAAAATTAGGGACTGCCTCCTACAATGAGCAGTTCTTC.

This sequence joins TRBV5-1 and TRBJ2-5; 9 positions match TRBD2. Gene TRBJ2-7 matches the end of the DNA better, so the J call may be wrong. Germline V gene lookup returns CDR1 SGHRS and CDR2 YFSETQ. The length of the CDR3 is 16 residues. The CDR3 loop is CASSSGSGGDSYEQYF. The DNA of the CDR3 is TGCGCCAGCAGCTCGGGTAGCGGGGGAGACTCCTACGAGCAGTACTTC.

This clone has just one count. This chain links TRBV11-2 with TRBJ2-5, with D unclear. The CDR3 sequence is 15 residues long. Germline V gene lookup returns CDR1 SGHAT and CDR2 FQNNGV. Trimming pared 3 bases from V and 1 base from J, leaving 12 bases between. The CDR3 protein is CASSFFIRFQETQYF. CDR3 nucleotides: TGTGCCAGCAGCTTTTTTATCAGATTCCAAGAGACCCAGTACTTC.

V is TRBV19 and J is TRBJ2-2, with D perhaps TRBD1 (5 bases). This CDR3 is 13 amino acids long. Germline loops: CDR1 LNHDA, CDR2 SQIVND (reference sequence). V lost 5 bases and J 7 bases, leaving 11 bases between the germline ends. Written as DNA, the CDR3 is TGTGCCAGTAGTGACAGACGAGGCGGGGAGCTGTTTTTT. Protein sequence: CASSDRRGGELFF.

The gene calls are TRBV5-5 and TRBJ1-2, with TRBD1 matching 9 bases. CDR1 SGHKS and CDR2 YYEKEE come from the germline V gene (reference sequence). V shed 1 base, J shed 8 bases, and the junction held 9 bases outside the gene matches. The CDR3 loop spans 15 amino acids. The chain's CDR3 is CASSLTLTGGPGYTF. CDR3 sequence (DNA): TGTGCCAGCAGCTTGACCCTAACAGGGGGCCCGGGCTACACCTTC.

This clone was seen once. This chain connects TRBV18 to TRBJ1-1; 9 positions match TRBD1. The CDR3 covers 15 residues. V was clipped by 3 bases and J by 4 bases; unmatched bases: 6. CDR1 and CDR2 from the germline V gene are KGHSH and LQKENI. The DNA for the CDR3 is TGTGCCAGCTCACCCCCAAAGACAGGGGGCACTGAAGCTTTCTTT. Translated, it gives CASSPPKTGGTEAFF.

The table lists this clone with a count of one. This rearrangement joins TRBV29-1 to TRBJ2-1; 12 bases fit TRBD2. Looked up from germline, CDR1 is SQVTM and CDR2 is ANQGSEA. V lost 6 bases and J lost 7; bases outside the gene matches: 10. This CDR3 is 15 amino acids long. CDR3 in amino acids: CSVYTLAGGPNEQFF. Written as DNA, the CDR3 is TGCAGCGTCTACACTCTAGCGGGAGGGCCGAATGAGCAGTTCTTC.

The V and J genes are TRBV25-1 and TRBJ1-2; 8 bases agree with TRBD1. V shed 3 bases, J shed 7 bases, and the junction held 13 bases outside the gene matches. Germline-derived CDR1 and CDR2 are MGHDK and SYGVNS. The CDR3 loop spans 16 amino acids. In nucleotides, the CDR3 is TGTGCCAGCAGTGATTCCGGACAGGGCACGTTGAGTGGCTACACCTTC. It codes for CASSDSGQGTLSGYTF.

The chain is built from TRBV6-5 and TRBJ1-6; D remains unclear. Trimming cost V 6 bases and J 10 bases, with 10 bases left between them. Per the germline V gene, CDR1 is MNHEY and CDR2 is SVGAGI. This CDR3 is 12 amino acids long. In DNA form, the CDR3 reads TGTGCCAGCAGATTACCCCAGTCACCCCTCCACTTT. This codes for CASRLPQSPLHF.

This clone was picked up a small number of times. The chain employs TRBV7-8 and TRBJ1-2; D uncertain. V was trimmed by 4 bases and J by 2 bases, leaving 8 bases between them. Germline loops: CDR1 SGHVS, CDR2 FQNEAQ. The CDR3 totals 13 residues. The CDR3 here is CASSSTRNYGYTF. The CDR3 region has the DNA TGTGCCAGCAGCTCGACACGGAACTATGGCTACACCTTC.

The chain joins TRBV2 to TRBJ1-6, with 11 bases identical to TRBD1. There are 16 residues in the CDR3. Germline V CDR1 and CDR2: SNHLY, FYNNEI. The trim removed 6 bases at V and 5 bases at J, leaving 6 bases unmatched. The CDR3 DNA follows: TGTGCCAGCAGCCGTGGACAGGGGGCAGATAATTCACCCCTCCACTTT. Its translation is CASSRGQGADNSPLHF.

The chain carries TRBV7-9 and TRBJ1-1, with a weak D call TRBD1 (5 bases). The CDR3 contains 12 residues. V was trimmed by 5 bases and J by 7 bases, leaving 11 bases between them. Germline assignment: CDR1 SEHNR and CDR2 FQNEAQ (reference sequence). The DNA for the CDR3 is TGTGCCAGCAGCCCTACAGGAAATGAAGCTTTCTTT. As protein: CASSPTGNEAFF.

This rearrangement joins TRBV6-1 to TRBJ2-7; D might be TRBD2 (5 bases). V lost 6 bases and J lost 0, with 9 bases in between. CDR3 size: 13 residues. Per the germline V gene, CDR1 is MNHNS and CDR2 is SASEGT. The CDR3 sequence is CASRDWSSYEQYF. DNA of the CDR3: TGTGCCAGCAGGGACTGGAGCTCCTACGAGCAGTACTTC.

This clone was picked up one time. CDR3 residues: CASSLGVQETQYF. The CDR3 nucleotides read TGTGCCAGCAGCTTAGGAGTTCAAGAGACCCAGTACTTC. The rearrangement links TRBV11-2 to TRBJ2-5, with no clear D. The length of the CDR3 is 13 residues. Germline CDR1 SGHAT, CDR2 FQNNGV. The V and J ends lost 1 base and 2 bases respectively, with 5 bases between them.

This sequence joins TRBV10-1 and TRBJ2-2; D is undetermined. CDR1 is WNHNN and CDR2 is SYGVQD in the germline V gene (reference sequence). This CDR3 is built from 15 residues. Trimming removed 2 bases at V and 5 bases at J, with 12 bases between. CDR3 in amino acids: CASSENQAATGELFF. The CDR3, as DNA: TGCGCCAGCAGTGAGAATCAGGCCGCTACCGGGGAGCTGTTTTTT.